The T cell receptor (beta chain) under discussion was sequenced for a study of blood T cell repertoires in COVID-19. Looking at the study overall: The United States, Italy and Spain provided the acute and convalescent COVID-19 samples. PBMCs, B-cell-depleted T cells, or T cells were the source of the cDNA or gDNA that made up the material.

The authors' processing: The authors estimated nucleated cell counts from reference gene primer amplification. The protocol was immunoSEQ multiplex PCR, while the TCRdb copy is restricted to in-frame clones and leaves out a portion. That table supplies the V and J calls and clone size; D and trimming were determined from the DNA. The sample consists of about 130,000 clones, 86% of them appearing once. CDR1 is SGHRS and CDR2 is YFSETQ in the germline V gene. This CDR3 has 14 residues. The V end lost 5 bases, the J end lost 5 bases, and 13 bases lay between the germline ends. The material sequenced was peripheral blood. V gene TRBV5-1 combines with J gene TRBJ1-4; TRBD1 might be the D (6 bases). The sequence was collected from a woman in her 70s with COVID-19, enrolled during active disease. Written as DNA, the CDR3 is TGCGCCAGCAGGGGATGGGGGACAAATGAAAAACTGTTTTTT. Translating it yields CASRGWGTNEKLFF.